This TCR beta chain derives from a study of T cell changes during pregnancy in multiple sclerosis. Assay used: immunoSEQ multiplex PCR; TCRdb lists only in-frame clones, some missing. The profile shows about 44,000 clones, 89% of them singletons. The clonotype comes from a female donor with multiple sclerosis, enrolled in a pregnancy study. The material was CD4+ T cells from peripheral blood mononuclear cells, obtained after pregnancy.

The CDR3 sequence is CASSYSKLAGGIYEQYF. The CDR3 coding sequence is TGTGCCAGCAGTTACTCGAAACTAGCGGGAGGAATTTACGAGCAGTACTTC. This chain uses TRBV6-7 with TRBJ2-7; 12 bases are a match to TRBD2. TRBV6-7 is an open reading frame, and its role is uncertain. V was clipped by 0 bases and J by 4 bases; unmatched bases: 7. The CDR3 spans 17 residues.